Listed below are T cell receptor beta chains from one sample, sequenced in a study of blood T cell repertoires in COVID-19. Libraries were prepared by immunoSEQ multiplex PCR; TCRdb keeps only in-frame clonotypes and omits some of them. The sample holds a few hundred thousand clones; approximately 84% are singletons and the top ten take around 7.8%. The sequenced sample consisted of peripheral blood. All receptors derive from a human donor in a cohort sampled during active COVID-19. CDR3s include the opening cysteine and the closing phenylalanine or tryptophan.

V,J,CDR3
TRBV10-2,TRBJ1-5,CASSGGLEPQHF
TRBV24-1,TRBJ2-7,CATSPQGTYEQYF
TRBV5-5,TRBJ2-7,CASSLEGQGTYEQYF
TRBV27,TRBJ1-6,CASSRTGLRSPLHF
TRBV4-2,TRBJ1-5,CASSLRDRVNQPQHF
TRBV19,TRBJ2-7,CASSLGSGTYEQYF
TRBV7-9,TRBJ2-7,CASSFAAAPYYEQYF
TRBV24-1,TRBJ2-3,CATSEKTVTDTQYF
TRBV5-6,TRBJ2-2,CASSFGTGGNTGELFF
TRBV5-1,TRBJ2-7,CASSRGTSATIGLLGEQYF
TRBV2,TRBJ2-7,CASSLSGISVYEQYF
TRBV6-6,TRBJ2-5,CATEHDGVEGETQYF
TRBV5-1,TRBJ2-3,CASSLNRGDTQYF
TRBV27,TRBJ2-7,CATHPSRSSYEQYF
TRBV28,TRBJ1-4,CASISRGRQAEKLFF
TRBV7-2,TRBJ2-7,CASSTRQAHSYEQYF
TRBV5-1,TRBJ2-1,CASSLFSGSVNEQFF
TRBV9,TRBJ1-2,CASSVSRGSYGYTF
TRBV6-5,TRBJ1-6,CASRGQGNNSPLHF
TRBV15,TRBJ2-3,CATSRGTSWSADTQYF
TRBV7-8,TRBJ1-3,CASTTRTGSLRNTIYF
TRBV4-3,TRBJ1-5,CASSQDAGLLVGQPQHF
TRBV5-6,TRBJ1-4,CASSLIRVEEKLFF
TRBV9,TRBJ1-5,CASSVGRDQPQHF
TRBV6-6,TRBJ1-6,CASRTTGQYNSPLHF
TRBV28,TRBJ2-5,CASASGETQYF
TRBV5-8,TRBJ2-5,CASSSSGGQRETQYF
TRBV6-5,TRBJ1-5,CASRQGEQPQHF
TRBV3-1/TRBV3-2,TRBJ2-3,CASSQGQAGTDTQYF
TRBV6-5,TRBJ1-1,CASYRPPAGNTEAFF
TRBV14,TRBJ2-3,CASSRASLSSDTQYF